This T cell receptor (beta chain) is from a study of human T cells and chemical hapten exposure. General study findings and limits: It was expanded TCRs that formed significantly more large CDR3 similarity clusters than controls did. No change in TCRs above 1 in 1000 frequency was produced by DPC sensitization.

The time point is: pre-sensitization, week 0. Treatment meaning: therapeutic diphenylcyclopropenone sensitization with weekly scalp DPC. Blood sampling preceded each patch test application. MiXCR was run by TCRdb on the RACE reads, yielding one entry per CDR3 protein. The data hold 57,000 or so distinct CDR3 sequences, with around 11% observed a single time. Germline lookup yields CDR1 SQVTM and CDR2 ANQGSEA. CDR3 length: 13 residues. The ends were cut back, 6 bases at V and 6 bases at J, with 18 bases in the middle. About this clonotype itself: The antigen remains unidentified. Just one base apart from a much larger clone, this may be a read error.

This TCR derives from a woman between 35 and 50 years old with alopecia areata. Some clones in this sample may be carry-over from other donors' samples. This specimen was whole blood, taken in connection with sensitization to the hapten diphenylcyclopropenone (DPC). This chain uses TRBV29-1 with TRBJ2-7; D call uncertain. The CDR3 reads CSVAYFADAEQYF. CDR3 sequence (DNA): TGCAGCGTCGCCTACTTTGCGGATGCCGAGCAGTACTTC.